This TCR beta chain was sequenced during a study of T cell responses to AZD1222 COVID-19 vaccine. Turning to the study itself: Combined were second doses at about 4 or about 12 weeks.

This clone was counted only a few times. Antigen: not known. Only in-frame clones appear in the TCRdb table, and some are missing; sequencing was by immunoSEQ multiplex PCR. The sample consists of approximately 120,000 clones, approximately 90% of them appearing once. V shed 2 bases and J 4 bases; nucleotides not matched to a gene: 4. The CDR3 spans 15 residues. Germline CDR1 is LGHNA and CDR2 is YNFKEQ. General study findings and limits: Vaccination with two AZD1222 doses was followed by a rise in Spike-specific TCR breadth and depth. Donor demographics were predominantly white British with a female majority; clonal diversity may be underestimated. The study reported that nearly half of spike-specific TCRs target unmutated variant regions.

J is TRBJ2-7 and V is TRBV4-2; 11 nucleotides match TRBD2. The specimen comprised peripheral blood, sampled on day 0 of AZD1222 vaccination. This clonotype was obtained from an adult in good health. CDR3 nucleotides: TGTGCCAGCAGCCAAAGACTAGCGGGATTTTACGAGCAGTACTTC. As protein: CASSQRLAGFYEQYF.